These T cell receptor beta chains were read from a single sample in a study of T cells after yellow fever vaccination. TCRdb passed the 5' RACE reads through MiXCR, listing each CDR3 protein once. Altogether some 120,000 distinct CDR3 sequences are present, approximately 8.4% being singletons, with the ten largest covering roughly 23%. The starting material was CD8+ T cells sorted from PBMCs, obtained 45 days after the yellow fever booster vaccination. The source is a young man who received the YFV17D yellow fever vaccine. Each CDR3 is given with its conserved first and last residue. A D gene is named only where the DNA matches it firmly. Not every row has a clone size; where given, it reads once, few, many or a size class.

J gene: TRBJ2-2; V gene: TRBV7-2; clone size: many; CDR3 length: 14; D gene: .; CDR3 DNA: TGTGCCAGCAGCCGGGGGAGCTCCACCGGGGAGCTGTTTTTT; CDR3 protein: CASSRGSSTGELFF
J gene: TRBJ1-3; V gene: TRBV14; clone size: .; CDR3 length: 16; D gene: .; CDR3 DNA: TGTGCCAGCAGCCAGTCCCTCATCCCCTCTGGAAACACCATATATTTT; CDR3 protein: CASSQSLIPSGNTIYF
J gene: TRBJ2-7; V gene: TRBV12-3/TRBV12-4; clone size: many; CDR3 length: 14; D gene: .; CDR3 DNA: TGTGCCAGCAGTTTAGGTGTAGACAGCTACGAGCAGTACTTC; CDR3 protein: CASSLGVDSYEQYF
J gene: TRBJ2-7; V gene: TRBV12-3/TRBV12-4; clone size: many; CDR3 length: 12; D gene: .; CDR3 DNA: TGTGCCAGCAGTCTGGGTGGGTTCGAGCAGTACTTC; CDR3 protein: CASSLGGFEQYF
J gene: TRBJ1-1; V gene: TRBV20-1; clone size: few; CDR3 length: 11; D gene: .; CDR3 DNA: TGCATGTTGGGGTTTGGCACTGAAGCTTTCTTT; CDR3 protein: CMLGFGTEAFF
J gene: TRBJ1-1; V gene: TRBV19; clone size: .; CDR3 length: 14; D gene: .; CDR3 DNA: TGTGCCAGTAGTATCGTGGCAGTTAGTACTGAAGCTTTCTTT; CDR3 protein: CASSIVAVSTEAFF
J gene: TRBJ2-5; V gene: TRBV12-5; clone size: few; CDR3 length: 12; D gene: .; CDR3 DNA: TGTGCTAGTGGTTTTCAACTGGAGACCCAGTACTTC; CDR3 protein: CASGFQLETQYF
J gene: TRBJ2-7; V gene: TRBV7-8; clone size: many; CDR3 length: 11; D gene: .; CDR3 DNA: TGTGCCAGCAGCTTAGGGCAGGGTGAGGACTTC; CDR3 protein: CASSLGQGEDF
J gene: TRBJ1-4; V gene: TRBV7-9; clone size: many; CDR3 length: 14; D gene: .; CDR3 DNA: TGTGCCAGCAGCCGGACAGCTTATAATGAAAAACTGTTTTTT; CDR3 protein: CASSRTAYNEKLFF
J gene: TRBJ1-6; V gene: TRBV15; clone size: .; CDR3 length: 17; D gene: .; CDR3 DNA: TGTGCCACCAGCAGAGATCGTTCGGGACACGGGGATTCACCCCTCCACTTT; CDR3 protein: CATSRDRSGHGDSPLHF
J gene: TRBJ2-1; V gene: TRBV14; clone size: many; CDR3 length: 11; D gene: .; CDR3 DNA: TGTGCCAGCAGCCGTAGCAATGAGCAGTTCTTC; CDR3 protein: CASSRSNEQFF
J gene: TRBJ2-3; V gene: TRBV6-2/TRBV6-3; clone size: many; CDR3 length: 16; D gene: .; CDR3 DNA: TGTGCCAGCAGTTACTCCGATCCCGGCTACACAGATACGCAGTATTTT; CDR3 protein: CASSYSDPGYTDTQYF
J gene: TRBJ2-1; V gene: TRBV20-1; clone size: few; CDR3 length: 14; D gene: TRBD2; CDR3 DNA: TGCAGTGCCCGACTGGCGGGAGGGCCATTTGAGCAGTTCTTC; CDR3 protein: CSARLAGGPFEQFF
J gene: TRBJ2-7; V gene: TRBV4-1; clone size: once; CDR3 length: 15; D gene: TRBD1; CDR3 DNA: TGCGCCAGCAGCCCTATCCCGGACAGGCTAGGCGAGCAGTACTTC; CDR3 protein: CASSPIPDRLGEQYF
J gene: TRBJ2-7; V gene: TRBV9; clone size: many; CDR3 length: 14; D gene: TRBD2; CDR3 DNA: TGTGCCAGCAGCGTGGCTAGCGGACCTTACGAGCAGTACTTC; CDR3 protein: CASSVASGPYEQYF
J gene: TRBJ2-7; V gene: TRBV9; clone size: many; CDR3 length: 15; D gene: TRBD1; CDR3 DNA: TGTGCCAGCAGCGCTACCGGGACAGGGCCCTACGAGCAGTACTTC; CDR3 protein: CASSATGTGPYEQYF
J gene: TRBJ2-1; V gene: TRBV5-4; clone size: .; CDR3 length: 14; D gene: .; CDR3 DNA: TGTGCCAGCAGCTTGGGAGGGTGTAAGTATGAGCAGTTCTTC; CDR3 protein: CASSLGGCKYEQFF
J gene: TRBJ1-1; V gene: TRBV29-1; clone size: many; CDR3 length: 12; D gene: .; CDR3 DNA: TGCAGCGTTGTCAAAGGATGGAATGAAGCTTTCTTT; CDR3 protein: CSVVKGWNEAFF
J gene: TRBJ2-7; V gene: TRBV6-5; clone size: many; CDR3 length: 16; D gene: TRBD1; CDR3 DNA: TGTGCCAGCAGCCACCTGGACAGGGCGGTAGGGGACGAGCAGTACTTC; CDR3 protein: CASSHLDRAVGDEQYF
J gene: TRBJ2-7; V gene: TRBV6-5; clone size: many; CDR3 length: 16; D gene: TRBD2; CDR3 DNA: TGTGCCAGCAGCCCGGTAGCGGGAGAAGACATAGACGAGCAGTACTTC; CDR3 protein: CASSPVAGEDIDEQYF
J gene: TRBJ2-1; V gene: TRBV15; clone size: few; CDR3 length: 15; D gene: TRBD2; CDR3 DNA: TGTGCCACCAGCGAGAGCGGGGCGAAGGACAATGAGCAGTTCTTC; CDR3 protein: CATSESGAKDNEQFF
J gene: TRBJ2-1; V gene: TRBV9; clone size: many; CDR3 length: 14; D gene: TRBD2; CDR3 DNA: TGTGCCAGCAGCGTCGATGGGAGGGACAATGAGCAGTTCTTC; CDR3 protein: CASSVDGRDNEQFF
J gene: TRBJ2-7; V gene: TRBV4-1; clone size: .; CDR3 length: 15; D gene: .; CDR3 DNA: TGCGCCAGCAGCCAAGACCTGACCAGGGCCTACGAGCAGTACTTC; CDR3 protein: CASSQDLTRAYEQYF
J gene: TRBJ1-5; V gene: TRBV4-2; clone size: few; CDR3 length: 14; D gene: TRBD1; CDR3 DNA: TGTGCCAGCAGCCAAGAGGCAGGGGGTAAGCCCCAGCATTTT; CDR3 protein: CASSQEAGGKPQHF
J gene: TRBJ2-6; V gene: TRBV9; clone size: few; CDR3 length: 14; D gene: .; CDR3 DNA: TGTGCCAGCAGCGAGTACTCTGGGGCCAACGTCCTGACTTTC; CDR3 protein: CASSEYSGANVLTF
J gene: TRBJ2-1; V gene: TRBV27; clone size: many; CDR3 length: 16; D gene: TRBD2; CDR3 DNA: TGTGCCAGCAGTTCAGTGGCGGGAGGGTATGGGGGTGAGCAGTTCTTC; CDR3 protein: CASSSVAGGYGGEQFF
J gene: TRBJ2-1; V gene: TRBV18; clone size: .; CDR3 length: 15; D gene: .; CDR3 DNA: TGTGCCAGCTCACCCCTACAAAGCTCCTACAATGAGCAGTTCTTC; CDR3 protein: CASSPLQSSYNEQFF
J gene: TRBJ1-1; V gene: TRBV5-1; clone size: many; CDR3 length: 15; D gene: TRBD1; CDR3 DNA: TGCGCCAGCAGCTCAAGACAGGGCATGAACACTGAAGCTTTCTTT; CDR3 protein: CASSSRQGMNTEAFF
J gene: TRBJ2-7; V gene: TRBV7-2; clone size: many; CDR3 length: 14; D gene: .; CDR3 DNA: TGTGCCAGCAGCTTAGGGGCAGGGGACAACGAGCAGTACTTC; CDR3 protein: CASSLGAGDNEQYF
J gene: TRBJ2-5; V gene: TRBV4-1; clone size: .; CDR3 length: 13; D gene: .; CDR3 DNA: TGCGCCAGCAGCCTCTGGGTCCAAGAGACCCAGTACTTC; CDR3 protein: CASSLWVQETQYF
J gene: TRBJ2-5; V gene: TRBV11-2; clone size: many; CDR3 length: 13; D gene: .; CDR3 DNA: TGTGCCAGCAGCTCCTGGACCGCGGAGACCCAGTACTTC; CDR3 protein: CASSSWTAETQYF
J gene: TRBJ2-7; V gene: TRBV7-9; clone size: .; CDR3 length: 14; D gene: TRBD2; CDR3 DNA: TGTGCCAGCAGCTTAGTAGCGGGAGCTGTCGAGCAGTACTTC; CDR3 protein: CASSLVAGAVEQYF